This T cell receptor beta chain was sequenced for a study of blood T cell repertoires in COVID-19. The wider study: Material from acute and convalescent COVID-19 was sourced from the United States, Italy and Spain. PBMCs, B-cell-depleted T cells, or T cells provided the cDNA or gDNA that made up the material.

This CDR3 has 14 amino acids. Trimming shortened V by 6 bases and J by 6 bases, and 15 bases separated the two germline ends. Germline V gene sequence: CDR1 MNHEY, CDR2 SVGAGI. In the authors' workflow: Reference gene primer amplification in the assay estimated nucleated cell counts. This table comes from immunoSEQ multiplex PCR, and its TCRdb copy is limited to in-frame clones, with some not included. Clone size and V and J calls were adopted from that table, with D and trimming inferred from the DNA. In the table there are fewer than 200,000 clones, approximately 83% of which are singletons. The V and J genes are TRBV6-5 and TRBJ1-5; D might be TRBD1 (5 bases). This clonotype was obtained from a middle-aged man with active or convalescent COVID-19. The sequenced sample consisted of peripheral blood. CDR3 sequence reads: CASSQGSGGQPQHF. CDR3 nucleotides: TGTGCCAGCAGCCAGGGTAGTGGCGGTCAGCCCCAGCATTTT.